Below are 32 T cell receptor beta chains sequenced from a single sample in a study of T-cell reconstitution after alpha-beta-depleted transplantation in children. Study-wide results and limits: Roughly two months post-transplant, alpha-beta T cells reportedly originated from several hundred graft clones that had expanded.

These receptors are not linked to any known antigen. As it was prepared, the TCRbeta library received unique molecular identifiers. One entry per CDR3 protein results from TCRdb running MiXCR on the PCR reads. The sample includes approximately 31,000 distinct CDR3 sequences, under 7.5% of them seen just once. The sample in question was peripheral blood, obtained 60 days after TCRalphabeta/CD19-depleted stem cell transplant. The receptor source for this set is a child less than two years old who had a stem cell transplant for acute myeloid leukemia, so the T cells may come from the graft donor.

This clonotype was seen a few times. The V gene is TRBV7-8, the J gene TRBJ2-5, with TRBD2 matching over 11 bases. The CDR3 covers 15 residues. V lost 4 bases and J lost 5; bases outside the gene matches: 6. CDR1 is SGHVS and CDR2 is FQNEAQ in the germline V gene. CDR3 DNA sequence: TGTGCCAGCAGCTCCCTAGCGGGGGGTGGGGAGACCCAGTACTTC. This translates into CASSSLAGGGETQYF. Variable domain in full (rest from reference TRBV7-8 and TRBJ2-5): GAGVSQSPRYKVAKRGQDVALRCDPISGHVSLFWYQQALGQGPEFLTYFQNEAQLDKSGLPSDRFFAERPEGSVSTLKIQRTQQEDSAVYLCASSSLAGGGETQYFGPGTRLLVL.

The V and J genes are TRBV5-1 and TRBJ2-3, with TRBD2 matching over 14 bases. This CDR3 contains 18 residues. The V and J ends lost 4 bases and 1 base, in that order; junction bases with no gene match: 8. Germline lookup yields CDR1 SGHRS and CDR2 YFSETQ. Here the CDR3 DNA reads TGCGCCAGCAGCCAGACTAGCGGGAGGGCGTATGGCACAGATACGCAGTATTTT. Amino acid sequence: CASSQTSGRAYGTDTQYF.

At least ten counts were recorded for this clonotype. This chain links TRBV20-1 with TRBJ2-7; a weak D match, TRBD2 (6 bases). Trimming removed 0 bases at V and 3 bases at J, with 15 bases between. The CDR3 runs to 15 residues. Looked up from germline, CDR1 is DFQATT and CDR2 is SNEGSKA (reference sequence). CDR3 DNA sequence: TGCAGTGCTAGAGATCGAGGAGGGGCCTTCTACGAGCAGTACTTC. Amino acids: CSARDRGGAFYEQYF.

This clonotype was seen many times. CDR3 DNA: TGTGCCAGCAGCTTATTGGGGACTAGCGGGAGGGATACGCAGTATTTT. Translating it yields CASSLLGTSGRDTQYF. The V call is TRBV7-2, the J call TRBJ2-3; 15 nucleotides align to TRBD2. From germline, CDR1 is SGHTA and CDR2 FQGNSA. After removal of 2 bases from V and 6 bases from J, the junction contained 3 bases not matched to a gene. CDR3 length: 16 residues.

The chain couples TRBV7-9 to TRBJ2-1; 11 bases match TRBD1. Germline V gives CDR1 SEHNR, CDR2 FQNEAQ (reference sequence). This CDR3 spans 14 amino acids. V dropped 6 bases and J dropped 7; count of bases not matched to a gene: 5. CDR3 residues: CASSGQGAGNEQFF. In DNA form, the CDR3 reads TGTGCCAGCAGTGGACAGGGGGCCGGGAATGAGCAGTTCTTC. The full variable domain, completed using reference TRBV7-9 and TRBJ2-1, is DTGVSQNPRHKITKRGQNVTFRCDPISEHNRLYWYRQTLGQGPEFLTYFQNEAQLEKSRLLSDRFSAERPKGSFSTLEIQRTEQGDSAMYLCASSGQGAGNEQFFGPGTRLTVL.

In its sample, this clonotype was seen many times. The gene calls are TRBV20-1 and TRBJ2-7; D tentatively reads TRBD1 or TRBD2 (5 bases each). Germline V lookup: CDR1 DFQATT, CDR2 SNEGSKA (reference sequence). The CDR3 is 15 amino acids. With 0 bases removed from V and 4 bases from J, the gap between germline ends came to 16 bases. CDR3 region: CSARDIRGERYEQYF. CDR3 nucleotide sequence: TGCAGTGCTAGAGATATTAGGGGAGAAAGGTACGAGCAGTACTTC.

This clonotype was seen many times. The rearrangement uses TRBV28 and TRBJ1-2, with no clear D. Germline V gene data show CDR1 as MDHEN and CDR2 as SYDVKM. V gave up 4 bases and J gave up 2 bases, with 20 bases separating them. This CDR3 region has 17 residues. CDR3 sequence reads: CASSSRIETHLNYGYTF. Written as DNA, the CDR3 is TGTGCCAGCAGTTCCCGAATCGAGACACACCTCAACTATGGCTACACCTTC.

This sequence joins TRBV30 and TRBJ2-3; 9 nucleotides match TRBD1. The germline V gene has CDR1 GTSNPN and CDR2 SVGIG (reference sequence). CDR3 length: 14 residues. V gave up 2 bases and J gave up 2 bases; unmatched junction bases: 2. The CDR3 bases are TGTGCCTGGAGTTGGGACAGGGTCACAGATACGCAGTATTTT. Translated, it gives CAWSWDRVTDTQYF.

The sample holds many counts of this clonotype. The chain has TRBV9 and TRBJ1-2; 7 bases align to TRBD1. Germline V lookup: CDR1 SGDLS, CDR2 YYNGEE. J gave up 8 bases and V 4 bases, and 14 bases lay outside the gene matches. The CDR3 covers 15 residues. Here the CDR3 DNA reads TGTGCCAGCAGCCCCCGACAGGGAGTACTCGGGGGCTACACCTTC. Protein: CASSPRQGVLGGYTF. The variable domain in full, with the rest retrieved from reference TRBV9 and TRBJ1-2, is DSGVTQTPKHLITATGQRVTLRCSPRSGDLSVYWYQQSLDQGLQFLIQYYNGEERAKGNILERFSAQQFPDLHSELNLSSLELGDSALYFCASSPRQGVLGGYTFGSGTRLTVV.

This clonotype has ten or more counts. This chain links TRBV28 with TRBJ2-5; 7 bases are shared with TRBD1. The ends lost 3 bases at V and 5 bases at J; junction bases unmatched: 3. CDR3 length: 13 residues. Germline V gene data show CDR1 as MDHEN and CDR2 as SYDVKM. CDR3 region: CASSLSGGETQYF. The CDR3 nucleotides are TGTGCCAGCAGTTTGTCAGGGGGTGAGACCCAGTACTTC.

This clonotype was recorded a few times. The chain is built from TRBV4-2 and TRBJ2-7; D may be TRBD1 (7 bases). There are 15 residues in the CDR3. Trimming took off 6 bases at V and 5 bases at J, with 20 bases between the two ends. CDR1 LGHNA and CDR2 YNFKEQ come from the germline V gene. DNA for the CDR3: TGTGCCAGCAGTCTCGGGGGTCGAGGGGGCGACGAGCAGTACTTC. Its protein is CASSLGGRGGDEQYF.

A remark on this clonotype: A much larger clone sits a single nucleotide away, making a read error possible. The J gene is TRBJ1-2, the V gene TRBV9; possibly TRBD1 for D (5 bases). With 7 bases removed from V and 7 bases from J, the gap between germline ends came to 17 bases. This CDR3 has 13 residues. CDR1 and CDR2 from the germline V gene are SGDLS and YYNGEE. The CDR3 loop is CASWRGVAFGYTF. The CDR3 nucleotides are TGTGCCAGCTGGAGAGGGGTGGCGTTTGGCTACACCTTC.

This clonotype was counted ten times or more. J is TRBJ2-1 and V is TRBV7-9; D is perhaps TRBD2 (5 bases). V was clipped by 1 base and J by 6 bases, with 13 bases between them. Germline V lookup: CDR1 SEHNR, CDR2 FQNEAQ (reference sequence). The CDR3 consists of 15 residues. This CDR3 is CASSLERTRSNEQFF. For the CDR3, the DNA is TGTGCCAGCAGCTTAGAGCGGACCAGGAGCAATGAGCAGTTCTTC. Full variable domain (remainder filled in from reference TRBV7-9 and TRBJ2-1): DTGVSQNPRHKITKRGQNVTFRCDPISEHNRLYWYRQTLGQGPEFLTYFQNEAQLEKSRLLSDRFSAERPKGSFSTLEIQRTEQGDSAMYLCASSLERTRSNEQFFGPGTRLTVL.

This clonotype was seen at least ten times. The genes are TRBV7-9 and TRBJ2-1, with TRBD2 identical over 9 bases. Germline V gene data show CDR1 as SEHNR and CDR2 as FQNEAQ (reference sequence). V lost 0 bases to trimming and J lost 7 bases; unmatched junction nucleotides: 7. This CDR3 region has 16 residues. In DNA form, the CDR3 reads TGTGCCAGCAGCTTAGCCGGAGGACTAGCGCGTAATGAGCAGTTCTTC. Its translation: CASSLAGGLARNEQFF. Variable domain in full (rest from reference TRBV7-9 and TRBJ2-1): DTGVSQNPRHKITKRGQNVTFRCDPISEHNRLYWYRQTLGQGPEFLTYFQNEAQLEKSRLLSDRFSAERPKGSFSTLEIQRTEQGDSAMYLCASSLAGGLARNEQFFGPGTRLTVL.

This clonotype was seen repeatedly, ten times or more. The chain is built from TRBV5-1 and TRBJ2-7; 7 bases fit TRBD1. The CDR3 covers 15 residues. The ends lost 4 bases at V and 2 bases at J; junction bases unmatched: 9. Germline CDR1 SGHRS, CDR2 YFSETQ. This CDR3 is CASSPGQVGAYEQYF. The CDR3 DNA is TGCGCCAGCAGCCCCGGACAGGTTGGAGCCTACGAGCAGTACTTC. The full variable domain, in which reference TRBV5-1 and TRBJ2-7 provide the parts outside the CDR3, is KAGVTQTPRYLIKTRGQQVTLSCSPISGHRSVSWYQQTPGQGLQFLFEYFSETQRNKGNFPGRFSGRQFSNSRSEMNVSTLELGDSALYLCASSPGQVGAYEQYFGPGTRLTVT.

This clonotype came up many times. The rearrangement uses TRBV4-2 and TRBJ2-5, with 7 bases matching TRBD2. Germline trimming cut 4 bases from V and 0 bases from J; bases unmatched to any gene: 11. CDR3 size: 17 residues. From germline, CDR1 is LGHNA and CDR2 YNFKEQ. The CDR3 loop reads CASSLGRRGGYQETQYF. CDR3 sequence (DNA): TGTGCCAGCAGCCTGGGGAGGCGCGGGGGATACCAAGAGACCCAGTACTTC.

This clonotype has a count of ten or more. The rearrangement joins TRBV29-1 to TRBJ2-7; D not resolved. The V gene lost 0 bases and the J gene lost 1 base, with 7 bases spanning the gap. This CDR3 spans 13 amino acids. CDR1 SQVTM and CDR2 ANQGSEA come from the germline V gene. CDR3 bases: TGCAGCGTTGAAGATGTCCAATCCTACGAGCAGTACTTC. Its translation: CSVEDVQSYEQYF.

Many counts were recorded for this clonotype. The chain combines TRBV24-1 with TRBJ2-7; D gene uncertain. Per the germline V gene, CDR1 is KGHDR and CDR2 is SFDVKD. V gave up 0 bases and J gave up 5 bases, with 7 bases separating them. CDR3 size: 13 residues. The DNA for the CDR3 is TGTGCCACCAGTGATTTGTTTGGGGACGAGCAGTACTTC. Translated, it gives CATSDLFGDEQYF.

This clonotype was detected ten times or more. DNA for the CDR3: TGTGCCAGCAGCTTGGCGGTAGGGACCACAGATACGCAGTATTTT. Its protein product is CASSLAVGTTDTQYF. This sequence joins TRBV5-4 and TRBJ2-3; D tentatively fits TRBD1 or TRBD2 (5 bases each). Looked up from germline, CDR1 is SGHNT and CDR2 is YYREEE (reference sequence). This CDR3 has 15 residues. With 0 bases removed from V and 2 bases from J, the gap between germline ends came to 10 bases. Complete variable domain (other parts from reference TRBV5-4 and TRBJ2-3): ETGVTQSPTHLIKTRGQQVTLRCSSQSGHNTVSWYQQALGQGPQFIFQYYREEENGRGNFPPRFSGLQFPNYSSELNVNALELDDSALYLCASSLAVGTTDTQYFGPGTRLTVL.

This clonotype was observed at least ten times. The chain combines TRBV7-6 with TRBJ2-7; D not certain. The V gene's germline CDR1 is SGHVS and CDR2 FNYEAQ. The ends were cut back, 5 bases at V and 5 bases at J, with 19 bases in the middle. The CDR3 is 15 amino acids. The CDR3 is CASSLSVGLRNEQYF. CDR3 DNA: TGTGCCAGCAGCCTTTCGGTGGGTTTGAGGAACGAGCAGTACTTC.

The chain carries TRBV7-9 and TRBJ2-7; 7 nucleotides line up with TRBD2. The germline V gene has CDR1 SEHNR and CDR2 FQNEAQ (reference sequence). The CDR3 has 15 amino acids. The J segment lost 0 bases and the V segment lost 5 bases, leaving 7 bases of the junction unmatched. The CDR3 sequence is CASSPLAAHSYEQYF. The CDR3 DNA sequence: TGTGCCAGCAGCCCTCTAGCGGCGCACTCCTACGAGCAGTACTTC.

This clonotype was picked up many times. The V gene is TRBV28, the J gene TRBJ2-1; 9 bases align to TRBD2. The CDR3 runs to 16 residues. Trimming took 2 bases from V and 4 from J; bases not matched to a gene: 6. Germline CDR1 reads MDHEN; CDR2 reads SYDVKM. As DNA, the CDR3 is TGTGCCAGCAGTTTAGCGGGAGGGCGGGGATACAATGAGCAGTTCTTC. It translates to CASSLAGGRGYNEQFF.

V and J are TRBV7-9 and TRBJ2-5, with D possibly matching TRBD1 (5 bases). Germline V CDR1 and CDR2: SEHNR, FQNEAQ (reference sequence). Trimming took off 5 bases at V and 3 bases at J, with 16 bases between the two ends. This CDR3 is 15 amino acids long. DNA of the CDR3: TGTGCCAGCAGCCCCCCCAGGGAAGATAAAGAGACCCAGTACTTC. Protein: CASSPPREDKETQYF.

This clonotype appeared many times. The V and J genes are TRBV4-2 and TRBJ2-3; 7 bases are shared with TRBD2. The V segment lost 0 bases and the J segment 4 bases; nucleotides outside the gene matches: 7. Germline CDR1 reads LGHNA; CDR2 reads YNFKEQ. This CDR3 is 16 amino acids long. The CDR3 DNA reads as TGTGCCAGCAGCCAAGAACCTTGGGAGGGACCAGATACGCAGTATTTT. As protein: CASSQEPWEGPDTQYF.

This clonotype was seen at least ten times. The chain has TRBV21-1 and TRBJ2-7; TRBD1 was called by the table and not checked on the DNA. TRBV21-1 is marked as a pseudogene. This CDR3 is built from 14 residues. CDR3 nucleotide sequence: TGTGCCAGCAGCGACCGGGACGCCTCCTACGAGCAGTACTTC. Translating gives CASSDRDASYEQYF.

This clonotype was seen only a few times. The V call is TRBV5-1, the J call TRBJ1-2; the D is unclear. Between the trimmed V and J ends, which lost 4 bases and 0 bases, there was a span of 7 bases. Germline V lookup: CDR1 SGHRS, CDR2 YFSETQ. The length of the CDR3 is 13 residues. The CDR3 is CASSVVANYGYTF. The CDR3 DNA is TGCGCCAGCAGCGTGGTAGCTAACTATGGCTACACCTTC.

This clonotype was counted many times. V gene TRBV7-2 combines with J gene TRBJ2-5; unclear D gene. CDR1 SGHTA and CDR2 FQGNSA come from the germline V gene. Trimming stripped 5 bases from V and 2 bases from J, with 15 bases between. This CDR3 has 15 amino acids. CDR3 in amino acids: CASSRLELGQETQYF. The CDR3 DNA follows: TGTGCCAGCAGCCGTCTGGAATTGGGGCAAGAGACCCAGTACTTC.

This clonotype turned up a few times. The chain has TRBV18 and TRBJ2-5; D tentatively reads TRBD1 or TRBD2 (6 bases each). Looked up from germline, CDR1 is KGHSH and CDR2 is LQKENI. The V end was cut by 3 bases, the J end by 4 bases, with 12 bases between. CDR3 size: 14 residues. CDR3 bases: TGTGCCAGCTCACCCCCGGGGGCGGGAGAGACCCAGTACTTC. Protein: CASSPPGAGETQYF.

In its sample, this clonotype was seen a few times. The chain uses TRBV7-9 and TRBJ2-7, with 7 positions matching TRBD1. The germline gives CDR1 SEHNR, CDR2 FQNEAQ (reference sequence). CDR3 length equals 15 residues. The J segment lost 3 bases and the V segment lost 5 bases, leaving 10 bases of the junction unmatched. The chain's CDR3 is CASSPQDRLYYEQYF. CDR3 nucleotides: TGTGCCAGCAGCCCTCAGGACAGGCTATACTACGAGCAGTACTTC.

This clonotype was seen at least ten times. The chain recombines TRBV20-1 with TRBJ1-1, with D possibly TRBD1 on 5 matching bases. From germline, CDR1 is DFQATT and CDR2 SNEGSKA (reference sequence). The CDR3 loop spans 13 amino acids. V dropped 0 bases and J dropped 4 bases, with 9 bases sitting between them. CDR3 loop: CSARDPGGTEAFF. CDR3 sequence (DNA): TGCAGTGCTAGAGATCCCGGGGGCACTGAAGCTTTCTTT.

This clonotype has ten or more counts. The DNA of the CDR3 is TGTGCCACCAGTGAGGGACTAGCGGGAGTGGAGACCCAGTACTTC. It specifies CATSEGLAGVETQYF. The chain carries TRBV24-1 and TRBJ2-5; 14 positions agree with TRBD2. The CDR3 is 15 residues long. The germline gives CDR1 KGHDR, CDR2 SFDVKD. The J segment lost 5 bases and the V segment lost 4 bases, leaving 2 bases of the junction unmatched.

This clonotype was found many times. The junction differs from germline at one of its ends, possibly a read error. The chain employs TRBV20-1 and TRBJ2-2; perhaps D is TRBD1 or TRBD2 (6 bases each). Germline CDR1 and CDR2: DFQATT and SNEGSKA (reference sequence). The CDR3 covers 16 residues. CDR3 protein: CSARVPRGEKLGELFF. The CDR3 DNA reads TGCAGTGCAAGAGTCCCAAGGGGGGAGAAATTAGGGGAGCTGTTTTTT.